This T cell receptor beta chain was found in a study of cytomegalovirus exposure and HLA in healthy donors. This CDR3 contains 16 residues. V lost 3 bases to trimming and J lost 3 bases; unmatched junction nucleotides: 7. Germline V gene data show CDR1 as MNHNS and CDR2 as SASEGT. Study-level findings and limits: In vitro data verified three CMV-associated chains as specific for CMV antigens. Within the 120 or so validation repertoires, first-cohort TCR clusters tended to co-occur, according to a later analysis. Most TCRs appeared rarely, but some public TCRs recurred in many donors.

A note on this clone: Its antigen is still unknown.

Only in-frame clones appear in the TCRdb table, and some are missing; sequencing was by immunoSEQ multiplex PCR. The repertoire holds roughly 270,000 clones, with 70% to 90% as singletons. The sequenced sample consisted of PBMCs. V gene TRBV6-1 combines with J gene TRBJ2-1; 8 bases line up with TRBD2. The sequence was collected from a young woman in good health and CMV-seronegative. CDR3 protein: CASSDHSGSIYNEQFF. As DNA, the CDR3 is TGTGCCAGCAGTGACCACAGCGGGAGTATCTACAATGAGCAGTTCTTC.